This T cell receptor (beta chain) was sequenced in a study of T cells expressing NK-cell markers. Whole-study context: Just one sequenced donor of eight was HCMV-seronegative, while seven were seropositive.

Germline V CDR1 and CDR2: SEHNR, FQNEAQ (reference sequence). The CDR3 contains 15 residues. TCRdb re-called the 5' RACE reads; every CDR3 protein appears as one record, without DNA. Here the sample table reports over 100,000 distinct CDR3 sequences. The sample comprised blood T cells: a sorted CD56 or NKG2C T cell subset, CD4+ or CD8+ T cells, or bulk PBMC T cells (not recorded which). The receptor was isolated from a woman between 18 and 69 years old in good health. This chain joins TRBV7-9 and TRBJ2-1; absent DNA, TCRdb's TRBD2 call cannot be checked. The CDR3 loop reads CASSTRTSFGNEQFF.